These 18 T cell receptor beta chains originate from one sample sequenced in a study of identical twins. Via MiXCR, TCRdb re-called the 5' RACE reads, giving one row per CDR3 protein. The sample carries approximately 590,000 distinct CDR3 sequences, roughly 9.9% recorded once. This sample was also put to use in a study of yellow fever vaccine responses in identical twins.

Sequenced input: PBMCs. All receptors derive from a woman aged 18-30 years in good health.

The chain links TRBV12-5 to TRBJ2-2, with 7 bases that match TRBD1. The CDR3 extends over 20 amino acids. From germline, CDR1 is LGHNT and CDR2 FRNRAP. The ends lost 5 bases at V and 3 bases at J; junction bases unmatched: 21. The CDR3 loop is CASGPTTPPGTAKDTGELFF. In nucleotides, the CDR3 is TGTGCTAGTGGTCCAACCACCCCACCCGGGACAGCCAAGGACACCGGGGAGCTGTTTTTT.

The rearrangement uses TRBV6-4 and TRBJ2-1, with D uncertain. The CDR3 contains 15 residues. The V gene lost 4 bases and the J gene lost 0 bases, with 10 bases spanning the gap. Germline-derived CDR1 and CDR2 are MRHNA and SNTAGT. The CDR3 is CASSVGLSSYNEQFF. As DNA, the CDR3 is TGTGCCAGCAGTGTCGGGTTGAGCTCCTACAATGAGCAGTTCTTC.

A few counts support this clonotype. The chain combines TRBV6-2 or TRBV6-3 with TRBJ2-7, with D hard to call. Germline-derived CDR1 and CDR2 are MNHEY and SVGEGT. The CDR3 runs 12 residues. Trimming shortened V by 0 bases and J by 4 bases, and 4 bases separated the two germline ends. Here the CDR3 DNA reads TGTGCCAGCAGTTACTCTGTTTACGAGCAGTACTTC. Encoded protein: CASSYSVYEQYF.

The chain uses TRBV7-9 and TRBJ2-2, with 13 bases aligning to TRBD2. Germline CDR1 is SEHNR and CDR2 is FQNEAQ (reference sequence). There are 15 residues in the CDR3. V shed 5 bases and J 5 bases; nucleotides not matched to a gene: 2. The CDR3 protein is CASSATSGGTGELFF. CDR3 nucleotides: TGTGCCAGCAGCGCGACTAGCGGGGGGACCGGGGAGCTGTTTTTT.

The chain carries TRBV12-3 or TRBV12-4 and TRBJ2-5; a weak D match, TRBD2 (5 bases). Trimming took off 5 bases at V and 1 base at J, with 11 bases between the two ends. The CDR3 consists of 14 residues. CDR3: CASSVSRVQETQYF. DNA of the CDR3: TGTGCCAGCAGTGTGTCGAGGGTCCAAGAGACCCAGTACTTC.

This clonotype was recorded many times. This chain connects TRBV12-3 or TRBV12-4 to TRBJ1-2; D call uncertain. This CDR3 has 13 amino acids. The ends were cut back, 6 bases at V and 6 bases at J, with 14 bases in the middle. Here the CDR3 reads CASSPDPADGYTF. The CDR3 coding sequence is TGTGCCAGCAGCCCCGATCCGGCGGATGGCTACACCTTC.

The sample holds many counts of this clonotype. This chain uses TRBV12-3 or TRBV12-4 with TRBJ2-3; weak D call: TRBD1 (7 bases). The CDR3 consists of 15 residues. The V gene lost 1 base and the J gene lost 4 bases, with 12 bases spanning the gap. CDR3 in DNA: TGTGCCAGCAGTTTAGGACAGGGAGGTCCAGATACGCAGTATTTT. Translated, it gives CASSLGQGGPDTQYF.

This clonotype was observed many times. This rearrangement joins TRBV7-2 to TRBJ2-3; D is uncertain. The CDR3 is made up of 15 amino acids. V lost 5 bases and J 0 bases, leaving 12 bases between the germline ends. Germline loops: CDR1 SGHTA, CDR2 FQGNSA. Here the CDR3 DNA reads TGTGCCAGCAGCCACGACGGGTCTAGCACAGATACGCAGTATTTT. As protein: CASSHDGSSTDTQYF.

This clonotype occurred many times. The chain couples TRBV6-1 to TRBJ2-5, with 9 bases identical to TRBD1. The CDR3 is 15 residues long. Germline V lookup: CDR1 MNHNS, CDR2 SASEGT. With 6 bases clipped from V and 0 bases from J, the junction kept 5 bases outside the gene matches. CDR3 loop: CASRKGQGHQETQYF. As DNA, the CDR3 is TGTGCCAGCAGGAAGGGACAGGGCCACCAAGAGACCCAGTACTTC.

The V gene is TRBV2, the J gene TRBJ2-2, with 11 bases lining up with TRBD2. The J segment lost 3 bases and the V segment lost 6 bases, leaving 6 bases of the junction unmatched. Germline V CDR1 and CDR2: SNHLY, FYNNEI. This CDR3 has 16 amino acids. The CDR3 reads CASRELAGAHTGELFF. Here the CDR3 DNA reads TGTGCCAGCAGGGAACTAGCGGGAGCGCACACCGGGGAGCTGTTTTTT.

This clonotype was seen repeatedly, ten times or more. One junction end does not reproduce the germline sequence, and a read error may be involved. The chain recombines TRBV20-1 with TRBJ2-3; 7 bases line up with TRBD1. From germline, CDR1 is DFQATT and CDR2 SNEGSKA (reference sequence). CDR3 length: 16 amino acids. This CDR3 is CSAGEGTAPITDTQYF. In nucleotides, the CDR3 is TGCAGTGCTGGAGAAGGGACAGCCCCCATCACAGATACGCAGTATTTT.

This clonotype was picked up a small number of times. The chain joins TRBV11-2 to TRBJ2-7, with 8 bases identical to TRBD2. In germline, CDR1 is SGHAT, CDR2 FQNNGV. V trimming: 1 base; J trimming: 2 bases; junction bases outside the gene matches: 7. CDR3 length: 16 residues. The CDR3: CASSLVAGSGTYEQYF. The CDR3 bases are TGTGCCAGCAGCTTAGTGGCGGGTAGCGGGACCTACGAGCAGTACTTC.

This clonotype occurred a few times. V and J are TRBV12-3 or TRBV12-4 and TRBJ2-2, with D possibly being TRBD1 (6 bases). Trimming left V 2 bases short and J 6 bases short, with 10 bases between. The CDR3 covers 14 residues. Here the CDR3 DNA reads TGTGCCAGCAGTTTACCCGGACAGCCCGGGGAGCTGTTTTTT. Residues: CASSLPGQPGELFF.

The genes are TRBV12-5 and TRBJ2-2; 12 bases are shared with TRBD1. CDR3 size: 15 residues. Germline CDR1 is LGHNT and CDR2 is FRNRAP. V shed 5 bases and J 7 bases; nucleotides not matched to a gene: 5. CDR3 protein: CASGPGQGANGELFF. The CDR3 region has the DNA TGTGCTAGTGGTCCGGGACAGGGGGCGAACGGGGAGCTGTTTTTT.

This clonotype was seen repeatedly, ten times or more. This chain uses TRBV28 with TRBJ2-1; 10 nucleotides align to TRBD2. V was clipped by 6 bases and J by 7 bases; unmatched bases: 12. In germline, CDR1 is MDHEN, CDR2 SYDVKM. This CDR3 has 16 residues. Here the CDR3 DNA reads TGTGCCAGCAGAGACAGCGGCCTAGCGGGAGCGAATGAGCAGTTCTTC. Its protein product is CASRDSGLAGANEQFF.

This clonotype has a handful of counts. The chain is built from TRBV29-1 and TRBJ2-5, with D hard to call. V was trimmed by 6 bases and J by 5 bases, leaving 16 bases between them. Germline V lookup: CDR1 SQVTM, CDR2 ANQGSEA. This CDR3 comprises 13 residues. The CDR3: CSVTPGVVETQYF. The CDR3 DNA sequence: TGCAGCGTGACCCCTGGGGTTGTGGAGACCCAGTACTTC.

The chain has TRBV21-1 and TRBJ2-7; the D segment call TRBD1 is taken from the table without a DNA check. TRBV21-1 is tagged as a pseudogene. The CDR3 length is 15 residues. CDR3 nucleotide sequence: TGTGCCAGCAGCCCGGGAACAAGCCCCCTTAACGAGCAGTACTTC. Translated: CASSPGTSPLNEQYF.

This clonotype has only a few counts. The chain links TRBV29-1 to TRBJ2-3; D gene uncertain. Trimming pared 6 bases from V and 2 bases from J, leaving 15 bases between. This CDR3 spans 14 amino acids. The germline CDR1 and CDR2 sequences are SQVTM and ANQGSEA. The CDR3 loop is CSVKSRRITDTQYF. Here the CDR3 DNA reads TGCAGCGTCAAAAGCAGAAGAATCACAGATACGCAGTATTTT.